A selection of T cell receptor beta chains follows, all from one sample in a study of blood T cell repertoires in COVID-19. Method: immunoSEQ multiplex PCR; TCRdb's copy keeps in-frame clones and lacks some. In the table there are approximately 200,000 clones, roughly 92% of which are singletons. Sequenced material: peripheral blood. These receptors came from a man aged 25-40 years with COVID-19, enrolled during active disease. Both conserved end residues are part of each CDR3. The D gene is left open where the match is weak.

J	D	V	DNA	CDR3
TRBJ1-2	NA	TRBV29-1	TGCAGCGTTGAAAGCGGCTTTCGGGGCTACACCTTC	CSVESGFRGYTF
TRBJ1-2	NA	TRBV29-1	TGCAGCGGTGGGGAGGGTGACAGCCGGAGCTATGGCTACACCTTC	CSGGEGDSRSYGYTF
TRBJ2-5	TRBD2	TRBV9	TGTGCCAGCAGCGTAGGGGTGACTAGCGGCCAAGAGACCCAGTACTTC	CASSVGVTSGQETQYF
TRBJ1-5	TRBD1	TRBV6-5	TGTGCCAGCAGAACCCAACAGGGGAATCAGCCCCAGCATTTT	CASRTQQGNQPQHF
TRBJ1-5	NA	TRBV2	TGTGCCGGCGGGCCTTATAGCAATCAGCCCCAGCATTTT	CAGGPYSNQPQHF
TRBJ1-2	TRBD1	TRBV19	TGTGCCAGTAGGAGGGGGCTGGAAGGCTACACCTTC	CASRRGLEGYTF
TRBJ1-4	TRBD1	TRBV4-1	TGCGCCAGCAGCCTCGGACAGGGTGAAGAAAAACTGTTTTTT	CASSLGQGEEKLFF
TRBJ2-1	NA	TRBV6-5	TGTGCCAGCAGACAGGGTGGTGAGCAGTTCTTC	CASRQGGEQFF
TRBJ1-1	NA	TRBV29-1	TGCAGCGTTGGACCCGGGGACACTGAAGCTTTCTTT	CSVGPGDTEAFF
TRBJ1-1	NA	TRBV6-1	TGTGCCAGCAGTGAACGGGAGAGTGCTGAAGCTTTCTTT	CASSERESAEAFF
TRBJ1-1	NA	TRBV5-1	TGCGCCAGCAGGGGCGGGGGGGCGAACACTGAAGCTTTCTTT	CASRGGGANTEAFF
TRBJ2-7	NA	TRBV4-2	TGTGCCAGCAGCCAAGAAGGGGGGGGCGGGGCCGAGCAGTACTTC	CASSQEGGGGAEQYF
TRBJ1-1	NA	TRBV10-3	TGTGCCATCAGTGACGGGGAGGGTAGCACTGAAGCTTTCTTT	CAISDGEGSTEAFF
TRBJ2-5	NA	TRBV29-1	TGCAGCGTTGGGAGGAAGCTGGCAGAGACCCAGTACTTC	CSVGRKLAETQYF
TRBJ2-7	TRBD1	TRBV7-6	TGTGCCAGCAGCTCTCCTGGGGGGACAGGGTTCCACGAGCAGTACTTC	CASSSPGGTGFHEQYF
TRBJ2-1	TRBD1	TRBV6-5	TGTGCCAGCAGTTACTCAGGGGGCGATCGGAATGAGCAGTTCTTC	CASSYSGGDRNEQFF
TRBJ2-3	NA	TRBV2	TGTGCCAGCAGTGAAAGGTGGGGAGCCGCGGATACGCAGTATTTT	CASSERWGAADTQYF
TRBJ2-7	TRBD1	TRBV29-1	TGCAGCGTTGTGCCGGGACAGGAGCCTGTCGAGCAGTACTTC	CSVVPGQEPVEQYF
TRBJ2-7	NA	TRBV4-2	TGTGCCAGCAGCGGGCGCTACGAGCAGTACTTC	CASSGRYEQYF